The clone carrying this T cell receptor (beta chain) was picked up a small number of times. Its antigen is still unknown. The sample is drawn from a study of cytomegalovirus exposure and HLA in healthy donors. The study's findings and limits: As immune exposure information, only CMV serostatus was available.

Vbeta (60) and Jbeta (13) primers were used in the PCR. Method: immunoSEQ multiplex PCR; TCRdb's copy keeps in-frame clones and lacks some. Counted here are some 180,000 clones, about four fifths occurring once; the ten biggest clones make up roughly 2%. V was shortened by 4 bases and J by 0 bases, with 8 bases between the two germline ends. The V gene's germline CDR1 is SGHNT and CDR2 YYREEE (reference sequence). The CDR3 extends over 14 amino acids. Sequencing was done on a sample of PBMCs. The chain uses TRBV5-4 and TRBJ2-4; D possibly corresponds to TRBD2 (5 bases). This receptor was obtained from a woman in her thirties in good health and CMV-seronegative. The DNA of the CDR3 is TGTGCCAGCAGCGAAGGACTAGCCAAAAACATTCAGTACTTC. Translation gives CASSEGLAKNIQYF.